This TCR beta chain was profiled in a study of shared clonotypes between healthy human individuals. The CDR3 loop spans 11 amino acids. Trimming removed 6 bases from V and 10 bases from J, with 10 bases in between. CDR1 is MDHEN, CDR2 SYDVKM, per germline. As to this clone: Its specificity is not known.

Study-wide points: The genetic and exposure-history diversity represented was limited by few donors.

Several immunoSEQ plates held equal portions of the genomic DNA taken from each subset. Sequencing used immunoSEQ multiplex PCR; TCRdb keeps in-frame clones, though not all of them. The table has some 480,000 clones, 70% to 80% seen once. The receptor's source is a woman between 40 and 55 years old in good health. Some clones in this sample may be carry-over from other donors' samples. The material sequenced was PBMCs. This chain joins TRBV28 and TRBJ2-1; D gene ambiguous. In nucleotides, the CDR3 is TGTGCCAGCAGCAGACGGTTAGAGCAGTTCTTC. The encoded protein is CASSRRLEQFF.